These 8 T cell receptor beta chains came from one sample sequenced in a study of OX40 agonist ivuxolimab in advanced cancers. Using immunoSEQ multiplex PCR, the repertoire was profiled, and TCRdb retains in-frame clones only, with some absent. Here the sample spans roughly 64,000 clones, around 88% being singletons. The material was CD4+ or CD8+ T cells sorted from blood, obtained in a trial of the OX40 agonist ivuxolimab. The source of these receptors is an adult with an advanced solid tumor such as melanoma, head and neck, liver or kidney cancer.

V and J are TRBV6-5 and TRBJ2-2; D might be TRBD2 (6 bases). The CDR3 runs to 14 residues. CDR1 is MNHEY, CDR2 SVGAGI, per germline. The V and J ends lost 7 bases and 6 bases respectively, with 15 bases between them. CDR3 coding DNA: TGTGCCAGCACTGTTGGGAGGAGGTCCGGGGAGCTGTTTTTT. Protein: CASTVGRRSGELFF.

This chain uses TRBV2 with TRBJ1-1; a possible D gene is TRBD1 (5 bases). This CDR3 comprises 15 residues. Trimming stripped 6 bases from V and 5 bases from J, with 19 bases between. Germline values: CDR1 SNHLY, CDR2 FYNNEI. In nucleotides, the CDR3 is TGTGCCAGCAGCCCCGTTGGGGGACGTAGGACTGAAGCTTTCTTT. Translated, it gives CASSPVGGRRTEAFF.

In DNA, the CDR3 is TGTGCCAGCAGCGTAGGACAGGGGGCGCGTGGAAACACCATATATTTT. This codes for CASSVGQGARGNTIYF. The chain has TRBV9 and TRBJ1-3; TRBD1 aligns across 10 bases. This CDR3 contains 16 residues. The germline CDR1 and CDR2 sequences are SGDLS and YYNGEE. The V and J ends lost 0 bases and 3 bases, in that order; junction bases with no gene match: 3.

The CDR3 spells CASSTGTLNTGELFF. CDR3 bases: TGCGCCAGCAGCACTGGGACCCTAAACACCGGGGAGCTGTTTTTT. The chain combines TRBV5-1 with TRBJ2-2, with D perhaps being TRBD1 or TRBD2 (5 bases each). Trimming removed 4 bases at V and 2 bases at J, with 12 bases between. The germline V gene encodes CDR1 SGHRS and CDR2 YFSETQ. The CDR3 loop spans 15 amino acids.

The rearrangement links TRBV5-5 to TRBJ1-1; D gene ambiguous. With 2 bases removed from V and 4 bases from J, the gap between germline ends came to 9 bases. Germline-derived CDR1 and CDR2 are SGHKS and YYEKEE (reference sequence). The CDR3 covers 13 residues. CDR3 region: CASSFSSLTEAFF. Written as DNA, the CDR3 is TGTGCCAGCAGCTTTTCGTCCCTCACTGAAGCTTTCTTT.

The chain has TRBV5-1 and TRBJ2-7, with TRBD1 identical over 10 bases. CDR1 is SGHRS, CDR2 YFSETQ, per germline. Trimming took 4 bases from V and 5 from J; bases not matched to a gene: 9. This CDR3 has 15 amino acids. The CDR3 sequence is CASSPPRQGAHEQYF. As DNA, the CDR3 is TGCGCCAGCAGCCCACCTAGACAGGGGGCCCACGAGCAGTACTTC.

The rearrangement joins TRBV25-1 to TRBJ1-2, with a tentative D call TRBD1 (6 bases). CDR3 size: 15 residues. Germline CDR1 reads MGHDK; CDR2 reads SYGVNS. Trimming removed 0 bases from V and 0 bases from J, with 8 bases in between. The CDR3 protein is CASSEYSGANYGYTF. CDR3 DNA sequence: TGTGCCAGCAGTGAATATTCAGGGGCTAACTATGGCTACACCTTC.

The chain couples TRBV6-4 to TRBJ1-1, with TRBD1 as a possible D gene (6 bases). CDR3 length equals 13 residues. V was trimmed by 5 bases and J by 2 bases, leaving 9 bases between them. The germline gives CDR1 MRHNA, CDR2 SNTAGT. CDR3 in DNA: TGTGCCAGCAGTTCGGACAGCAACACTGAAGCTTTCTTT. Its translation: CASSSDSNTEAFF.